A single sample gave rise to the 27 T cell receptor beta chains below, sequenced in a study of CD8 T cells in ankylosing spondylitis. TCRdb re-called the 5' RACE reads through MiXCR, storing one row per CDR3 protein. The sample contains some 140,000 distinct CDR3 sequences, 7% to 10% of which appear only once. The sample comprised synovial fluid, either unsorted or a sorted T cell fraction (not recorded which). These receptors were obtained from a male donor with ankylosing spondylitis.

The CDR3 nucleotides read TGTGCCAGCAGTTTCCCGAGACAGGGGTTGCAGACCCAGTACTTC. Amino acids: CASSFPRQGLQTQYF. The chain carries TRBV28 and TRBJ2-5; 8 nucleotides agree with TRBD1. This CDR3 is built from 15 residues. With 3 bases clipped from V and 6 bases from J, the junction kept 9 bases outside the gene matches. In germline, CDR1 is MDHEN, CDR2 SYDVKM.

The chain carries TRBV2 and TRBJ2-7; D is undetermined. CDR3 length equals 13 residues. Germline-derived CDR1 and CDR2 are SNHLY and FYNNEI. V dropped 6 bases and J dropped 0 bases, with 9 bases sitting between them. CDR3 nucleotides: TGTGCCAGCAGGTGGGAAGTCTCCTACGAGCAGTACTTC. Translated, it gives CASRWEVSYEQYF.

This clonotype appeared a few times. The V gene is TRBV10-3, the J gene TRBJ2-1; 8 bases agree with TRBD1. In germline, CDR1 is ENHRY, CDR2 SYGVKD. The V gene end was trimmed by 6 bases and the J gene end by 6 bases; junction bases not matched to a gene: 10. CDR3 size: 15 residues. CDR3 nucleotide sequence: TGTGCCATCAGGCCAGGGGGCCTAGCGTCCAATGAGCAGTTCTTC. Encoded protein: CAIRPGGLASNEQFF.

This clonotype has only a few counts. V gene TRBV6-1 combines with J gene TRBJ1-1, with D perhaps TRBD1 (6 bases). CDR1 is MNHNS and CDR2 is SASEGT in the germline V gene. This CDR3 comprises 14 residues. The ends were cut back, 6 bases at V and 13 bases at J, with 24 bases in the middle. The CDR3 nucleotides read TGTGCCAGCAGGGGACGGGGGGCTGATTTCGGGGGTTTCTTT. This translates into CASRGRGADFGGFF.

The CDR3 DNA reads as TGTGCCACCAGCAGAGGACACGGTGGGGAGACCCAGTACTTC. Protein: CATSRGHGGETQYF. The J gene is TRBJ2-5, the V gene TRBV15; no clear D. V shed 1 base and J shed 5 bases, with 11 bases lying between them. Germline V gives CDR1 LNHNV, CDR2 YYDKDF (reference sequence). The CDR3 consists of 14 residues.

This clonotype was observed many times. The chain carries TRBV3-1 and TRBJ2-7; TRBD1 matches at 9 bases. The CDR3 loop spans 15 amino acids. Germline-derived CDR1 and CDR2 are LGHDT and YNNKEL (reference sequence). With V trimmed by 4 bases and J by 4 bases, 8 bases remained unmatched. The CDR3 loop reads CASSRSTGGLYEQYF. CDR3 nucleotide sequence: TGTGCCAGCAGCCGAAGCACAGGGGGCTTGTACGAGCAGTACTTC.

A few counts support this clonotype. V and J are TRBV12-3 or TRBV12-4 and TRBJ2-1; D might be TRBD1 (5 bases). The CDR3 extends over 14 amino acids. V lost 5 bases and J 1 base, leaving 9 bases between the germline ends. The CDR3 loop reads CASSPDRSYNEQFF. The CDR3 DNA sequence: TGTGCCAGCAGTCCCGACAGATCCTACAATGAGCAGTTCTTC.

The table lists this clonotype with many counts. The CDR3 coding sequence is TGTGCCAGCAGCCGGGACATAGATCAGCCCCAGCATTTT. This gives the protein CASSRDIDQPQHF. The chain is built from TRBV4-2 and TRBJ1-5; weak D call: TRBD1 (6 bases). V was trimmed by 4 bases and J by 5 bases, leaving 9 bases between them. CDR1 and CDR2 (germline): LGHNA, YNFKEQ. The CDR3 spans 13 residues.

Many counts were recorded for this clonotype. The V and J genes are TRBV20-1 and TRBJ1-1; D is unresolved. Per the germline V gene, CDR1 is DFQATT and CDR2 is SNEGSKA (reference sequence). The CDR3 consists of 11 residues. V was shortened by 1 base and J by 4 bases, with 4 bases between the two germline ends. In DNA, the CDR3 is TGCAGTGCTAGAGGTGCCACTGAAGCTTTCTTT. This translates into CSARGATEAFF.

This rearrangement joins TRBV10-3 to TRBJ2-7; 7 positions match TRBD2. The CDR3 is made up of 15 amino acids. Trimming took 6 bases from V and 0 from J; bases not matched to a gene: 8. Germline lookup yields CDR1 ENHRY and CDR2 SYGVKD. CDR3 region: CAIRGGLSASYEQYF. The CDR3, as DNA: TGTGCCATCAGGGGAGGGCTCTCAGCCTCCTACGAGCAGTACTTC.

There are many counts of this clonotype. The V gene is TRBV21-1, the J gene TRBJ1-3; the table gives TRBD1 as D, unverified against the DNA. TRBV21-1 has pseudogene status. There are 16 residues in the CDR3. The CDR3 is CASSPRGGVEGNTIYF. In DNA form, the CDR3 reads TGTGCCAGCAGCCCAAGAGGGGGGGTAGAAGGAAACACCATATATTTT.

This rearrangement joins TRBV28 to TRBJ1-2, with D hard to call. The CDR3 consists of 14 residues. V was cut by 6 bases and J by 4 bases, with 15 bases left in between. Germline V gene lookup returns CDR1 MDHEN and CDR2 SYDVKM. CDR3 DNA sequence: TGTGCCAGCAGATCCGTGGTACTAAGCTATGGCTACACCTTC. Translated, it gives CASRSVVLSYGYTF.

The chain joins TRBV3-1 to TRBJ1-1, with D unclear. Per the germline V gene, CDR1 is LGHDT and CDR2 is YNNKEL (reference sequence). V shed 4 bases and J shed 0 bases, with 6 bases lying between them. The CDR3 runs 13 residues. In DNA, the CDR3 is TGTGCCAGCAGCCCCCAGGTGAACACTGAAGCTTTCTTT. Its translation is CASSPQVNTEAFF. Combining the CDR3 with reference TRBV3-1 and TRBJ1-1 gives the whole variable domain DTAVSQTPKYLVTQMGNDKSIKCEQNLGHDTMYWYKQDSKKFLKIMFSYNNKELIINETVPNRFSPKSPDKAHLNLHINSLELGDSAVYFCASSPQVNTEAFFGQGTRLTVV.

This clonotype was recorded a few times. The J gene is TRBJ1-1, the V gene TRBV11-1, with unresolved D. The germline CDR1 and CDR2 sequences are SGHAT and FQDESV (reference sequence). CDR3 length: 13 amino acids. The V and J ends lost 6 bases and 0 bases respectively, with 8 bases between them. CDR3 residues: CASSDIMNTEAFF. CDR3 nucleotides: TGTGCCAGCAGTGATATTATGAACACTGAAGCTTTCTTT.

This clonotype was observed at least ten times. The chain is built from TRBV20-1 and TRBJ1-6; the D gene is possibly TRBD1 (6 bases). V was trimmed by 5 bases and J by 9 bases, leaving 17 bases between them. CDR1 is DFQATT and CDR2 is SNEGSKA in the germline V gene (reference sequence). The CDR3 is 14 amino acids. CDR3 sequence: CSAEDEGRGSPLHF. CDR3 DNA sequence: TGCAGTGCTGAGGATGAGGGCAGGGGTTCACCCCTCCACTTT.

This clonotype was picked up many times. The chain has TRBV12-3 or TRBV12-4 and TRBJ2-5; TRBD2 aligns across 8 bases. With 4 bases clipped from V and 5 bases from J, the junction kept 9 bases outside the gene matches. CDR3 length equals 15 residues. CDR3 loop: CASSSRGADRETQYF. The CDR3 nucleotides are TGTGCCAGCAGTTCGCGGGGGGCTGATAGGGAGACCCAGTACTTC.

The chain couples TRBV10-3 to TRBJ2-5; 8 bases map to TRBD1. CDR3 size: 13 residues. With V trimmed by 7 bases and J by 4 bases, 5 bases remained unmatched. The germline gives CDR1 ENHRY, CDR2 SYGVKD. The chain's CDR3 is CAITTGAGETQYF. Written as DNA, the CDR3 is TGTGCCATCACGACAGGGGCTGGAGAGACCCAGTACTTC.

This clonotype was detected a few times. This chain connects TRBV29-1 to TRBJ2-1, with D possibly being TRBD2 (5 bases). Trimming pared 2 bases from V and 4 bases from J, leaving 15 bases between. This CDR3 comprises 15 residues. Germline V lookup: CDR1 SQVTM, CDR2 ANQGSEA. CDR3 coding DNA: TGCAGCGTTGAACCGTCCCGGGGAAGGTACAATGAGCAGTTCTTC. This sequence encodes CSVEPSRGRYNEQFF.

This clonotype showed up many times. V and J are TRBV20-1 and TRBJ2-7; the match to TRBD2 covers 7 bases. CDR3 length: 15 amino acids. Germline V gene lookup returns CDR1 DFQATT and CDR2 SNEGSKA (reference sequence). V shed 0 bases and J 2 bases; nucleotides not matched to a gene: 7. CDR3 DNA sequence: TGCAGTGCTAGAGATTCCTGGGAGGGGACCTACGAGCAGTACTTC. It yields the protein CSARDSWEGTYEQYF.

Ten or more counts support this clonotype. The gene calls are TRBV6-2 or TRBV6-3 and TRBJ2-5; D is uncertain. CDR1 is MNHEY, CDR2 SVGEGT, per germline. The CDR3 loop spans 14 amino acids. The germline V and J ends were trimmed by 6 bases and 1 base, with 12 bases remaining between them. CDR3 coding DNA: TGTGCCAGCAGCCGAGGATACGGCCAAGAGACCCAGTACTTC. Translation: CASSRGYGQETQYF.

This clonotype was seen only a few times. This sequence joins TRBV7-9 and TRBJ2-1, with D perhaps matching TRBD1 (5 bases). This CDR3 comprises 14 residues. Trimming shortened V by 2 bases and J by 10 bases, and 15 bases separated the two germline ends. Germline values: CDR1 SEHNR, CDR2 FQNEAQ (reference sequence). DNA for the CDR3: TGTGCCAGCAGCTTATGGGGCTTAGGGGAAGAGCAGTTCTTC. It translates to CASSLWGLGEEQFF.

This clonotype was picked up many times. The CDR3: CASSLGLLAAYEQYF. The CDR3 DNA reads TGTGCCAGCAGCCTAGGTTTATTAGCGGCGTACGAGCAGTACTTC. V gene TRBV11-2 combines with J gene TRBJ2-7, with TRBD2 as a possible D gene (6 bases). This CDR3 has 15 amino acids. Germline lookup yields CDR1 SGHAT and CDR2 FQNNGV. V was cut by 5 bases and J by 4 bases, with 18 bases left in between.

This clonotype was counted many times. The chain recombines TRBV4-3 with TRBJ2-3; 8 bases align to TRBD2. CDR3 length: 18 amino acids. Per the germline V gene, CDR1 is LGHNA and CDR2 is YSLEER. Trimming cost V 1 base and J 3 bases; bases outside gene matches: 12. CDR3 residues: CASSQGFSGSVFTDTQYF. CDR3 nucleotide sequence: TGCGCCAGCAGCCAAGGTTTCAGCGGGAGCGTCTTTACAGATACGCAGTATTTT.

Many counts were recorded for this clonotype. V is TRBV20-1 and J is TRBJ1-1; unclear D gene. This CDR3 is 14 amino acids long. Germline V gives CDR1 DFQATT, CDR2 SNEGSKA (reference sequence). Trimming took 6 bases from V and 3 from J, leaving 17 bases between them. The CDR3 spells CSAISRFGHTEAFF. As DNA, the CDR3 is TGCAGTGCCATTTCTCGGTTCGGACACACTGAAGCTTTCTTT.

Ten or more counts support this clonotype. The chain joins TRBV20-1 to TRBJ2-4, with D tentatively TRBD2 (5 bases). Germline V gene sequence: CDR1 DFQATT, CDR2 SNEGSKA (reference sequence). The CDR3 loop spans 14 amino acids. Trimming removed 6 bases at V and 1 base at J, with 13 bases between. CDR3: CSAPPVAAKNIQYF. CDR3 sequence (DNA): TGCAGTGCCCCACCGGTAGCGGCCAAAAACATTCAGTACTTC.

This clonotype was seen ten or more times. The J gene is TRBJ1-2, the V gene TRBV20-1; D is possibly TRBD1 (6 bases). V was clipped by 5 bases and J by 4 bases, with 17 bases between them. The germline V gene encodes CDR1 DFQATT and CDR2 SNEGSKA (reference sequence). The CDR3 consists of 14 residues. The CDR3 loop is CSAPEAQGAYGYTF. Written as DNA, the CDR3 is TGCAGTGCTCCAGAGGCACAGGGTGCCTATGGCTACACCTTC.

This clonotype occurred a few times. The genes are TRBV20-1 and TRBJ2-3; D might be TRBD1 or TRBD2, each matching 5 bases. With 3 bases removed from V and 1 base from J, the gap between germline ends came to 11 bases. This CDR3 region has 14 residues. Per the germline V gene, CDR1 is DFQATT and CDR2 is SNEGSKA (reference sequence). The DNA for the CDR3 is TGCAGTGCTAGTGGGGGATACCGCACAGATACGCAGTATTTT. Its translation is CSASGGYRTDTQYF.